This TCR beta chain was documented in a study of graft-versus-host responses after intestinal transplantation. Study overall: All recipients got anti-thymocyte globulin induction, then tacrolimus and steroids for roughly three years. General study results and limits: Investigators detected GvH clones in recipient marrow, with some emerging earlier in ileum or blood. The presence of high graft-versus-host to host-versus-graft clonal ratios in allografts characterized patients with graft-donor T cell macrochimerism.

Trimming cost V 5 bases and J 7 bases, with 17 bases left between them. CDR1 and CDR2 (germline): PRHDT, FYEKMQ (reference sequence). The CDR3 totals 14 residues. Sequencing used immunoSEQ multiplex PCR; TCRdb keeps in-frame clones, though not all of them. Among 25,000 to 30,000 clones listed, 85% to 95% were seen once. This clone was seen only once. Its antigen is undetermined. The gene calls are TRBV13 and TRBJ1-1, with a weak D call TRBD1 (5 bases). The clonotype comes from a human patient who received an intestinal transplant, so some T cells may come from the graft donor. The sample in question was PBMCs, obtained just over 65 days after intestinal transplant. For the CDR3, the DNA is TGTGCCAGCAGCCCTCGGGACGGAGGGTTTGAAGCTTTCTTT. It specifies CASSPRDGGFEAFF.